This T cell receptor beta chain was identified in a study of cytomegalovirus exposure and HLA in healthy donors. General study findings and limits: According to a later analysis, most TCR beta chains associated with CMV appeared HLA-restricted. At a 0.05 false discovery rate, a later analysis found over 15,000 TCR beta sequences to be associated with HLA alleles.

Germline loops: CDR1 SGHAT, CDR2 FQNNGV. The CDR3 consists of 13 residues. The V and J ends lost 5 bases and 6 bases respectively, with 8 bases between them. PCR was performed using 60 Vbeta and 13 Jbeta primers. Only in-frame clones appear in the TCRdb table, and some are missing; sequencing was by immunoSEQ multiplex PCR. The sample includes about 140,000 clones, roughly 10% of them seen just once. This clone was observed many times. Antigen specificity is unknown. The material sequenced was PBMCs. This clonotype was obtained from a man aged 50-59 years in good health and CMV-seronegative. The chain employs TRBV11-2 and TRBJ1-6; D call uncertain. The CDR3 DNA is TGTGCCAGCAGCCGCCAGGTTAATTCACCCCTCCACTTT. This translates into CASSRQVNSPLHF.